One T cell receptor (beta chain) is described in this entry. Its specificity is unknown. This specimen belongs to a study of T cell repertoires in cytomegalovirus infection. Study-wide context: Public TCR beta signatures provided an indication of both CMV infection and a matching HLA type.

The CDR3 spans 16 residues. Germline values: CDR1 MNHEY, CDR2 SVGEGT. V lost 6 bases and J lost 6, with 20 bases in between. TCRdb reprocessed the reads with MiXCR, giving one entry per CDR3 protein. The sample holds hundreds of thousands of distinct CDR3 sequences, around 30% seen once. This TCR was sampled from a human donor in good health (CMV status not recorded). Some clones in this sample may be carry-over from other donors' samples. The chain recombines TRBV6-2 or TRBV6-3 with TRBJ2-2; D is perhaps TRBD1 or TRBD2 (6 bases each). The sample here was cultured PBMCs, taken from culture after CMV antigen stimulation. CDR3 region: CASSSPRGRAAGELFF. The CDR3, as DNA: TGTGCCAGCAGCTCCCCCCGGGGGCGCGCGGCCGGGGAGCTGTTTTTT.